Each of the 24 T cell receptor beta chains below was sequenced from the same sample in a study of cytomegalovirus exposure and HLA in healthy donors. Both 60 Vbeta primers and 13 Jbeta primers went into the PCR. The table came from immunoSEQ multiplex PCR; TCRdb's copy has only in-frame clones and leaves some out. This sample has 150,000 or so clones, with roughly 84% found just once. The sequenced sample was PBMCs. These receptors originate from a man in his forties or fifties in good health and CMV-seropositive.

The chain couples TRBV4-1 to TRBJ2-7, with a tentative D call TRBD2 (5 bases). Germline CDR1 is MGHRA and CDR2 is YSYEKL. The CDR3 totals 14 residues. V was shortened by 2 bases and J by 3 bases, with 11 bases between the two germline ends. For the CDR3, the DNA is TGCGCCAGCAGCCAACTAGCTTCAGACTACGAGCAGTACGTC. This sequence encodes CASSQLASDYEQYV.

In DNA form, the CDR3 reads TGTGCCAGCAGAAAAGGACTAGCGCTCACCGGGGAGCTGTTTTTT. Translation: CASRKGLALTGELFF. The rearrangement links TRBV11-2 to TRBJ2-2; 9 bases agree with TRBD2. Germline V gives CDR1 SGHAT, CDR2 FQNNGV. V dropped 6 bases and J dropped 4; count of bases not matched to a gene: 6. This CDR3 region has 15 residues.

The chain joins TRBV28 to TRBJ2-3; D remains ambiguous. This CDR3 is 16 amino acids long. Germline loops: CDR1 MDHEN, CDR2 SYDVKM. Trimming removed 5 bases from V and 4 bases from J, with 19 bases in between. The CDR3 here is CASSNPPPGDPDTQYF. In DNA, the CDR3 is TGTGCCAGCAGTAACCCCCCCCCTGGAGACCCAGATACGCAGTATTTT.

The V call is TRBV19, the J call TRBJ2-7, with 16 bases identical to TRBD2. This CDR3 is built from 17 residues. Looked up from germline, CDR1 is LNHDA and CDR2 is SQIVND (reference sequence). The V segment lost 5 bases and the J segment 9 bases; nucleotides outside the gene matches: 13. The CDR3 sequence: CASSCGTSGRVALAQYV. The CDR3 DNA sequence: TGTGCCAGTAGTTGTGGGACTAGCGGGAGGGTGGCTCTTGCGCAGTACGTC.

J is TRBJ1-2 and V is TRBV7-9; D not certain. The CDR3 consists of 12 residues. CDR1 SEHNR and CDR2 FQNEAQ come from the germline V gene (reference sequence). V lost 3 bases to trimming and J lost 8 bases, with 10 bases between them. DNA of the CDR3: TGTGCCAGCAGCTTGTCCGGTTTGGGCTACACCTTC. This sequence encodes CASSLSGLGYTF.

The CDR3 DNA is TGTGCCAGCAGTTACCTAGACCTCTCTGGGGCCAACGTCCTGACTTTC. The encoded protein is CASSYLDLSGANVLTF. V usage is TRBV6-5 and J usage is TRBJ2-6; no definite D call. V was cut by 2 bases and J by 0 bases, with 8 bases left in between. Germline V gene lookup returns CDR1 MNHEY and CDR2 SVGAGI. CDR3 length: 16 amino acids.

The count of this clone is one. This chain joins TRBV19 and TRBJ1-1; D gene unclear. CDR3 length: 14 residues. Germline V gene lookup returns CDR1 LNHDA and CDR2 SQIVND (reference sequence). V was cut by 6 bases and J by 0 bases, with 11 bases left in between. The CDR3 loop reads CASSPDGMNTEAFF. The DNA of the CDR3 is TGTGCCAGTAGCCCTGACGGGATGAACACTGAAGCTTTCTTT.

The chain recombines TRBV9 with TRBJ2-1; TRBD2 matches 8 bases. Germline lookup yields CDR1 SGDLS and CDR2 YYNGEE. This CDR3 comprises 17 residues. The ends lost 3 bases at V and 9 bases at J; junction bases unmatched: 17. CDR3 residues: CASSATTSVGPFGEQFF. DNA for the CDR3: TGTGCCAGCAGCGCCACGACTAGCGTGGGGCCCTTCGGTGAGCAGTTCTTC.

The J gene is TRBJ1-2, the V gene TRBV7-8; D may be TRBD1 (6 bases). V was clipped by 0 bases and J by 0 bases, with 14 bases between them. Germline V lookup: CDR1 SGHVS, CDR2 FQNEAQ. The CDR3 totals 17 residues. The CDR3 reads CASSLAGRTATNYGYTF. CDR3 coding DNA: TGTGCCAGCAGCTTAGCCGGGCGGACAGCTACTAACTATGGCTACACCTTC. Based on the CDR3 plus reference TRBV7-8 and TRBJ1-2, the full variable domain is GAGVSQSPRYKVAKRGQDVALRCDPISGHVSLFWYQQALGQGPEFLTYFQNEAQLDKSGLPSDRFFAERPEGSVSTLKIQRTQQEDSAVYLCASSLAGRTATNYGYTFGSGTRLTVV.

The chain's CDR3 is CASSFRAGGPGDEQFF. Here the CDR3 DNA reads TGTGCCAGCAGCTTCCGAGCGGGGGGGCCGGGCGATGAGCAGTTCTTC. This chain joins TRBV7-9 and TRBJ2-1; TRBD2 matches at 10 bases. V was clipped by 3 bases and J by 8 bases; unmatched bases: 10. This CDR3 has 16 residues. From germline, CDR1 is SEHNR and CDR2 FQNEAQ (reference sequence).

The V gene is TRBV10-3, the J gene TRBJ2-1; 9 bases agree with TRBD2. The junction had 6 bases not matched to a gene; V was cut back by 4 bases and J by 2 bases. Germline V gene sequence: CDR1 ENHRY, CDR2 SYGVKD. This CDR3 has 16 residues. DNA for the CDR3: TGTGCCATCAGTGTCGGGCTAGCGGGGACCTACAATGAGCAGTTCTTC. The encoded protein is CAISVGLAGTYNEQFF.

This chain uses TRBV12-5 with TRBJ2-7; 12 bases line up with TRBD1. Germline values: CDR1 LGHNT, CDR2 FRNRAP. There are 17 residues in the CDR3. V dropped 5 bases and J dropped 5; count of bases not matched to a gene: 13. The CDR3 DNA reads TGTGCTAGTGGTGCTTTTCCCCGGGACAGGGGGCCGGACGAGCAGTACTTC. This gives the protein CASGAFPRDRGPDEQYF.

The gene calls are TRBV6-6 and TRBJ1-6; maybe TRBD1 (5 bases). The CDR3 is made up of 14 amino acids. Trimming took 7 bases from V and 6 from J, leaving 13 bases between them. CDR1 is MNHNY and CDR2 is SVGAGI in the germline V gene (reference sequence). This CDR3 is CASTVGGLNSPLHF. The CDR3 region has the DNA TGTGCCAGCACCGTGGGGGGACTTAATTCACCCCTCCACTTT.

CDR3 sequence: CASSQVGQGLKEDTEAFF. The CDR3 DNA follows: TGTGCCAGCAGCCAAGTCGGACAGGGGCTTAAGGAGGATACTGAAGCTTTCTTT. The rearrangement links TRBV14 to TRBJ1-1; 9 positions match TRBD1. V lost 1 base, J lost 5 bases, and 14 bases stayed unmatched. Germline V gene sequence: CDR1 SGHDN, CDR2 FVKESK. The CDR3 is 18 residues long.

The genes are TRBV30 and TRBJ2-2; D is possibly TRBD1 (5 bases). The CDR3 extends over 13 amino acids. Germline V gives CDR1 GTSNPN, CDR2 SVGIG (reference sequence). The germline V and J ends were trimmed by 3 bases and 4 bases, with 9 bases remaining between them. CDR3 DNA: TGTGCCTGGAGGAGAGACAGCACCGGGGAGCTGTTTTTT. Translated, it gives CAWRRDSTGELFF.

This rearrangement joins TRBV27 to TRBJ2-1, with D possibly TRBD2 on 6 matching bases. This CDR3 spans 16 amino acids. The germline V gene encodes CDR1 MNHEY and CDR2 SMNVEV (reference sequence). The V end was cut by 5 bases, the J end by 1 base, with 15 bases between. The CDR3 here is CASSRIADTSYNEQFF. As DNA, the CDR3 is TGTGCCAGCAGTAGAATAGCGGACACGTCCTACAATGAGCAGTTCTTC.

This clone was seen a single time. The gene calls are TRBV7-3 and TRBJ2-1; a possible D gene is TRBD2 (5 bases). CDR3 length: 15 amino acids. The ends were cut back, 5 bases at V and 3 bases at J, with 14 bases in the middle. Per the germline V gene, CDR1 is SGHTA and CDR2 is FQGTGA. This CDR3 reads CASSPRSGDYNEQFF. For the CDR3, the DNA is TGTGCCAGCAGCCCCCGATCCGGGGACTACAATGAGCAGTTCTTC.

The chain employs TRBV21-1 and TRBJ2-7; TRBD2 is the table's D call, not checked against the DNA. TRBV21-1 is a listed pseudogene. The CDR3 covers 12 residues. The CDR3 protein is CASSKRRSEQYV. In DNA form, the CDR3 reads TGTGCCAGCAGCAAGAGGAGGAGCGAGCAGTACGTC.

The V gene is TRBV9, the J gene TRBJ1-2; 8 positions agree with TRBD1. V dropped 3 bases and J dropped 0; count of bases not matched to a gene: 4. Looked up from germline, CDR1 is SGDLS and CDR2 is YYNGEE. The CDR3 sequence is 15 residues long. In nucleotides, the CDR3 is TGTGCCAGCAGCGAAGGGGGACAGGCTAACTATGGCTACACCTTC. Translated, it gives CASSEGGQANYGYTF.

As DNA, the CDR3 is TGTGCCAGCAGCCCGGAGGGTGAAAAACTGTTTTTT. Residues: CASSPEGEKLFF. This chain uses TRBV6-5 with TRBJ1-4; D is uncertain. The germline gives CDR1 MNHEY, CDR2 SVGAGI. This CDR3 region has 12 residues. V was cut by 6 bases and J by 7 bases, with 9 bases left in between.

The rearrangement joins TRBV6-1 to TRBJ2-2, with TRBD2 as a possible D gene (6 bases). V lost 5 bases, J lost 6 bases, and 16 bases lay in between. The length of the CDR3 is 15 residues. CDR1 and CDR2 from the germline V gene are MNHNS and SASEGT. The CDR3 sequence: CASSLPGGEPGELFF. Here the CDR3 DNA reads TGTGCCAGCAGTCTCCCAGGAGGGGAGCCCGGGGAGCTGTTTTTT.

This clone was detected only once. The chain recombines TRBV18 with TRBJ1-1; possibly TRBD1 for D (5 bases). V gave up 5 bases and J gave up 5 bases, with 15 bases separating them. Germline CDR1 is KGHSH and CDR2 is LQKENI. The CDR3 totals 14 residues. The CDR3 sequence: CASSREQVGTEAFF. The CDR3 nucleotides are TGTGCCAGCTCAAGAGAACAGGTGGGGACTGAAGCTTTCTTT.

J is TRBJ2-3 and V is TRBV28; 13 bases agree with TRBD2. This CDR3 region has 19 residues. CDR1 is MDHEN, CDR2 SYDVKM, per germline. V lost 4 bases and J lost 5; bases outside the gene matches: 15. DNA of the CDR3: TGTGCCAGCAGTTCGACTTCCGGGACTAGCGGGATAATAAGAGATACGCAGTATTTT. As protein: CASSSTSGTSGIIRDTQYF.

This chain joins TRBV19 and TRBJ1-2; 9 positions agree with TRBD1. V lost 5 bases to trimming and J lost 7 bases; unmatched junction nucleotides: 8. Germline V gene lookup returns CDR1 LNHDA and CDR2 SQIVND (reference sequence). The CDR3 has 14 residues. CDR3 protein: CASSAGTGFRGYTF. The CDR3 DNA sequence: TGTGCCAGTAGTGCCGGGACAGGGTTTCGTGGCTACACCTTC.